One and the same sample provided the 32 T cell receptor beta chains below, sequenced in a study of shared clonotypes between healthy human individuals. Measured with immunoSEQ multiplex PCR; TCRdb has only the in-frame clones, and not every one. The sample has millions of clones; 85% to 95% are singletons. Positive CCR7 selection of CD45RO-negative cells yielded the naive CD8 cells, and terminally differentiated effector memory CD45RA+ cells were excluded. Sequencing was performed on naive CD8+ T cells from PBMCs. The receptors originated from a man aged 18-30 years in good health. Some clones in this sample may be carry-over from other donors' samples.

The CDR3 DNA reads as TGTGCCAGCAGCCCACAGAGCTCTGGAAACACCATATATTTT. Protein sequence: CASSPQSSGNTIYF. The chain is built from TRBV7-9 and TRBJ1-3; D is undetermined. CDR1 SEHNR and CDR2 FQNEAQ come from the germline V gene (reference sequence). This CDR3 spans 14 amino acids. Trimming removed 5 bases at V and 0 bases at J, with 8 bases between. Complete variable domain (other parts from reference TRBV7-9 and TRBJ1-3): DTGVSQNPRHKITKRGQNVTFRCDPISEHNRLYWYRQTLGQGPEFLTYFQNEAQLEKSRLLSDRFSAERPKGSFSTLEIQRTEQGDSAMYLCASSPQSSGNTIYFGEGSWLTVV.

The chain uses TRBV9 and TRBJ2-7; 11 positions agree with TRBD2. The CDR3 length is 16 residues. Germline lookup yields CDR1 SGDLS and CDR2 YYNGEE. The J segment lost 3 bases and the V segment lost 0 bases, leaving 5 bases of the junction unmatched. The chain's CDR3 is CASSVGGTSGFYEQYF. Here the CDR3 DNA reads TGTGCCAGCAGCGTAGGGGGGACTAGCGGATTCTACGAGCAGTACTTC.

V and J are TRBV5-4 and TRBJ1-1, with D unclear. The CDR3 length is 14 residues. V dropped 1 base and J dropped 1 base, with 8 bases sitting between them. Germline V gene sequence: CDR1 SGHNT, CDR2 YYREEE (reference sequence). CDR3: CASSLSTTNTEAFF. The CDR3 DNA is TGTGCCAGCAGCTTGTCTACGACGAACACTGAAGCTTTCTTT.

This chain uses TRBV19 with TRBJ1-4; maybe TRBD1 (6 bases). This CDR3 region has 15 residues. Germline loops: CDR1 LNHDA, CDR2 SQIVND (reference sequence). Between the trimmed V and J ends, which lost 5 bases and 5 bases, there was a span of 15 bases. The CDR3 reads CASSVPGHRNEKLFF. The CDR3 bases are TGTGCCAGTAGTGTACCGGGACACCGAAATGAAAAACTGTTTTTT.

The chain carries TRBV4-3 and TRBJ2-1, with D perhaps TRBD2 (6 bases). The CDR3 is 15 amino acids. Germline CDR1 LGHNA, CDR2 YSLEER. Deletions cut 2 bases from V and 4 bases from J, with 12 bases between. The DNA of the CDR3 is TGCGCCAGCAGCCAATCCGGGACTCTATACAATGAGCAGTTCTTC. This translates into CASSQSGTLYNEQFF.

The chain carries TRBV18 and TRBJ2-5; maybe TRBD1 (5 bases). The germline V gene encodes CDR1 KGHSH and CDR2 LQKENI. CDR3 size: 14 residues. V was clipped by 3 bases and J by 2 bases, with 10 bases between them. CDR3 coding DNA: TGTGCCAGCTCACCTGGACAACTACAAGAGACCCAGTACTTC. This encodes CASSPGQLQETQYF. Full variable domain (missing parts from reference TRBV18 and TRBJ2-5): NAGVMQNPRHLVRRRGQEARLRCSPMKGHSHVYWYRQLPEEGLKFMVYLQKENIIDESGMPKERFSAEFPKEGPSILRIQQVVRGDSAAYFCASSPGQLQETQYFGPGTRLLVL.

The genes are TRBV5-1 and TRBJ2-1; 11 nucleotides line up with TRBD2. This CDR3 contains 15 residues. The trim removed 6 bases at V and 6 bases at J, leaving 8 bases unmatched. Per germline, CDR1 SGHRS and CDR2 YFSETQ. The CDR3 DNA reads TGCGCCAGCACCTTCCTAGCGGGAGGTTCCAATGAGCAGTTCTTC. This translates into CASTFLAGGSNEQFF.

The genes are TRBV28 and TRBJ2-3; 8 bases map to TRBD1. The CDR3 extends over 14 amino acids. V was clipped by 6 bases and J by 6 bases; unmatched bases: 8. Germline CDR1 and CDR2: MDHEN and SYDVKM. CDR3 sequence reads: CASSPDRAGDTQYF. CDR3 coding DNA: TGTGCCAGCAGCCCGGACAGGGCAGGCGATACGCAGTATTTT.

The V and J genes are TRBV7-9 and TRBJ1-5, with D maybe TRBD1 (5 bases). The V end lost 5 bases, the J end lost 0 bases, and 11 bases lay between the germline ends. The CDR3 is 15 amino acids. The germline V gene encodes CDR1 SEHNR and CDR2 FQNEAQ (reference sequence). The CDR3 nucleotides read TGTGCCAGCAGCCCAGGGACCTATAGCAATCAGCCCCAGCATTTT. Amino acid sequence: CASSPGTYSNQPQHF. Using reference TRBV7-9 and TRBJ1-5 for the parts outside the CDR3, the full variable domain is DTGVSQNPRHKITKRGQNVTFRCDPISEHNRLYWYRQTLGQGPEFLTYFQNEAQLEKSRLLSDRFSAERPKGSFSTLEIQRTEQGDSAMYLCASSPGTYSNQPQHFGDGTRLSIL.

DNA of the CDR3: TGTGCCAGCAGTGCCAGACAGGGGCTCAACTATGGCTACACCTTC. Amino acid sequence: CASSARQGLNYGYTF. The chain employs TRBV27 and TRBJ1-2; 8 nucleotides match TRBD1. Trimming removed 5 bases from V and 2 bases from J; junction bases left unmatched: 7. Germline V gives CDR1 MNHEY, CDR2 SMNVEV (reference sequence). This CDR3 contains 15 residues.

The V gene is TRBV27, the J gene TRBJ1-2; TRBD1 matches at 9 bases. Germline lookup yields CDR1 MNHEY and CDR2 SMNVEV (reference sequence). The CDR3 consists of 13 residues. Trimming removed 5 bases from V and 6 bases from J; junction bases left unmatched: 4. CDR3 in DNA: TGTGCCAGCAGTAGTTGGACAGGGGATGGCTACACCTTC. It codes for CASSSWTGDGYTF.

The chain links TRBV5-1 to TRBJ2-7; 12 nucleotides align to TRBD2. V was clipped by 3 bases and J by 5 bases; unmatched bases: 3. Per the germline V gene, CDR1 is SGHRS and CDR2 is YFSETQ. CDR3 length: 14 amino acids. As DNA, the CDR3 is TGCGCCAGCAGCTGGACTAGCGGGATAAACGAGCAGTACTTC. The encoded protein is CASSWTSGINEQYF.

The V and J genes are TRBV27 and TRBJ1-1; D uncertain. The CDR3 is 14 residues long. Trimming pared 0 bases from V and 1 base from J, leaving 6 bases between. The germline gives CDR1 MNHEY, CDR2 SMNVEV (reference sequence). CDR3 protein: CASSLSNRNTEAFF. The CDR3 DNA follows: TGTGCCAGCAGTTTATCCAATAGGAACACTGAAGCTTTCTTT.

The chain joins TRBV11-2 to TRBJ2-3, with 7 bases fitting TRBD2. The CDR3 covers 16 residues. Trimming cost V 3 bases and J 5 bases; bases outside gene matches: 11. CDR1 SGHAT and CDR2 FQNNGV come from the germline V gene. In nucleotides, the CDR3 is TGTGCCAGCAGCTTGTGGGAGGGAGGGCGAGGAGATACGCAGTATTTT. The encoded protein is CASSLWEGGRGDTQYF.

The rearrangement joins TRBV6-5 to TRBJ2-5; D tentatively reads TRBD1 or TRBD2 (5 bases each). CDR3 length: 16 amino acids. With 0 bases removed from V and 5 bases from J, the gap between germline ends came to 16 bases. From germline, CDR1 is MNHEY and CDR2 SVGAGI. The CDR3: CASSYSGTLVRETQYF. For the CDR3, the DNA is TGTGCCAGCAGTTACTCTGGGACCCTAGTCAGGGAGACCCAGTACTTC.

The CDR3 here is CASSIGTLAGEAFF. The CDR3, as DNA: TGTGCCAGTAGTATAGGTACGTTGGCAGGAGAAGCTTTCTTT. The gene calls are TRBV19 and TRBJ1-1; D ambiguous. This CDR3 spans 14 amino acids. The V and J ends lost 1 base and 8 bases respectively, with 14 bases between them. CDR1 is LNHDA and CDR2 is SQIVND in the germline V gene (reference sequence).

With regard to this clone: Distinct nucleotide sequences in the sample also encode this CDR3. J is TRBJ2-7 and V is TRBV6-1; D might be TRBD1 (6 bases). The CDR3 runs 12 residues. V was clipped by 6 bases and J by 1 base, with 7 bases between them. The germline V gene encodes CDR1 MNHNS and CDR2 SASEGT. This CDR3 reads CASSDRSYEQYF. The CDR3 region has the DNA TGTGCCAGCAGCGACAGGTCCTACGAGCAGTACTTC.

The CDR3 coding sequence is TGTGCCAGCAGCGTAGGGGCGACTGTGAACTACGAGCAGTACTTC. As protein: CASSVGATVNYEQYF. V is TRBV9 and J is TRBJ2-7; no clear D gene. The CDR3 sequence is 15 residues long. Germline values: CDR1 SGDLS, CDR2 YYNGEE. V lost 0 bases and J lost 3, with 13 bases in between.

The chain is built from TRBV6-5 and TRBJ2-1, with a weak D call TRBD2 (5 bases). With 0 bases removed from V and 10 bases from J, the gap between germline ends came to 7 bases. The CDR3 loop spans 12 amino acids. Germline-derived CDR1 and CDR2 are MNHEY and SVGAGI. The CDR3 nucleotides are TGTGCCAGCAGTTACTCGGCTAGCGAGCAGTTCTTC. This encodes CASSYSASEQFF.

The chain joins TRBV27 to TRBJ2-3; possibly TRBD2 for D (5 bases). CDR3 size: 14 residues. Germline V CDR1 and CDR2: MNHEY, SMNVEV (reference sequence). Trimming shortened V by 0 bases and J by 6 bases, and 10 bases separated the two germline ends. The chain's CDR3 is CASSLSSRRDTQYF. The CDR3 DNA reads as TGTGCCAGCAGTTTATCCTCTAGGAGGGATACGCAGTATTTT.

DNA of the CDR3: TGTGCCAGCAGCGTAGTCCCTAGCGGCACAGATACGCAGTATTTT. It encodes CASSVVPSGTDTQYF. The rearrangement links TRBV9 to TRBJ2-3; tentative D call: TRBD2 (6 bases). Trimming cost V 0 bases and J 1 base, with 9 bases left between them. The CDR3 sequence is 15 residues long. Germline V gives CDR1 SGDLS, CDR2 YYNGEE. The whole variable domain, remainder taken from reference TRBV9 and TRBJ2-3, is DSGVTQTPKHLITATGQRVTLRCSPRSGDLSVYWYQQSLDQGLQFLIQYYNGEERAKGNILERFSAQQFPDLHSELNLSSLELGDSALYFCASSVVPSGTDTQYFGPGTRLTVL.

In its sample, this clone was seen once. The rearrangement links TRBV7-9 to TRBJ1-1; D remains unclear. With 3 bases removed from V and 1 base from J, the gap between germline ends came to 12 bases. Germline V gene data show CDR1 as SEHNR and CDR2 as FQNEAQ (reference sequence). This CDR3 has 15 residues. CDR3 sequence: CASSFSGSPNTEAFF. The CDR3 DNA reads TGTGCCAGCAGCTTTTCCGGGAGTCCGAACACTGAAGCTTTCTTT.

J is TRBJ1-5 and V is TRBV4-1, with 8 bases aligning to TRBD1. This CDR3 contains 15 residues. CDR1 and CDR2 from the germline V gene are MGHRA and YSYEKL. V lost 0 bases and J lost 5; bases outside the gene matches: 3. CDR3 DNA: TGCGCCAGCAGCCAAGATTGGGACAGGCATCAGCCCCAGCATTTT. Its protein is CASSQDWDRHQPQHF.

This sequence joins TRBV15 and TRBJ2-3, with 10 positions matching TRBD2. There are 16 residues in the CDR3. V lost 3 bases and J lost 3; bases outside the gene matches: 6. Germline V CDR1 and CDR2: LNHNV, YYDKDF (reference sequence). CDR3 sequence: CATSRGEAGGTDTQYF. CDR3 DNA sequence: TGTGCCACCAGCAGGGGAGAAGCGGGAGGGACAGATACGCAGTATTTT.

The CDR3 DNA is TGTGCCAGTAGTACCTACCTAGGGAATGAGCAGTTCTTC. Amino acids: CASSTYLGNEQFF. The rearrangement links TRBV19 to TRBJ2-1; D is unresolved. The V and J ends lost 4 bases and 7 bases respectively, with 11 bases between them. From germline, CDR1 is LNHDA and CDR2 SQIVND (reference sequence). This CDR3 has 13 residues.

This clone was recorded once. The J gene is TRBJ2-3, the V gene TRBV5-1, with D uncertain. The V gene lost 3 bases and the J gene lost 4 bases, with 12 bases spanning the gap. The CDR3 contains 14 residues. Germline assignment: CDR1 SGHRS and CDR2 YFSETQ. The CDR3: CASSSRSDPDTQYF. CDR3 nucleotide sequence: TGCGCCAGCAGCTCGCGGTCGGACCCAGATACGCAGTATTTT.

This chain connects TRBV9 to TRBJ2-1, with TRBD2 matching over 11 bases. Germline V gives CDR1 SGDLS, CDR2 YYNGEE. The CDR3 has 19 residues. V lost 0 bases to trimming and J lost 2 bases; unmatched junction nucleotides: 10. CDR3 sequence: CASSVASLAGGTTYNEQFF. The CDR3 bases are TGTGCCAGCAGCGTAGCTTCCCTAGCGGGAGGTACGACCTACAATGAGCAGTTCTTC. Using reference TRBV9 and TRBJ2-1 for the parts outside the CDR3, the full variable domain is DSGVTQTPKHLITATGQRVTLRCSPRSGDLSVYWYQQSLDQGLQFLIQYYNGEERAKGNILERFSAQQFPDLHSELNLSSLELGDSALYFCASSVASLAGGTTYNEQFFGPGTRLTVL.

This clone was seen a handful of times. The chain is built from TRBV19 and TRBJ1-5; 7 bases agree with TRBD1. Germline loops: CDR1 LNHDA, CDR2 SQIVND (reference sequence). V dropped 8 bases and J dropped 0; count of bases not matched to a gene: 4. The CDR3 contains 14 residues. For the CDR3, the DNA is TGTGCCAGTGGTAACAGGGGTAGCAATCAGCCCCAGCATTTT. Its protein is CASGNRGSNQPQHF.

The chain's CDR3 is CASSLAPDVAGGYNEQFF. The CDR3 DNA reads TGTGCCAGCAGCTTAGCTCCCGATGTAGCGGGAGGGTACAATGAGCAGTTCTTC. The V gene is TRBV11-2, the J gene TRBJ2-1, with 11 bases fitting TRBD2. Germline V gene data show CDR1 as SGHAT and CDR2 as FQNNGV. With V trimmed by 1 base and J by 4 bases, 9 bases remained unmatched. The CDR3 has 18 residues.

J is TRBJ1-2 and V is TRBV28; TRBD1 agrees at 9 bases. The CDR3 is made up of 18 amino acids. V shed 6 bases and J 4 bases; nucleotides not matched to a gene: 18. CDR1 is MDHEN, CDR2 SYDVKM, per germline. DNA for the CDR3: TGTGCCAGCAGAGGGTTAGGGATTACAGGGGGCTTGGGCTATGGCTACACCTTC. Translation gives CASRGLGITGGLGYGYTF.

This chain connects TRBV6-1 to TRBJ1-2; a weak D match, TRBD1 (5 bases). The CDR3 has 15 amino acids. The V gene lost 10 bases and the J gene lost 8 bases, with 26 bases spanning the gap. Germline V gene lookup returns CDR1 MNHNS and CDR2 SASEGT. The CDR3 sequence is CATSPRRLGAGGYTF. CDR3 nucleotides: TGTGCCACCTCCCCCAGGCGGCTAGGGGCTGGCGGCTACACCTTC.

The chain links TRBV9 to TRBJ2-1, with D uncertain. CDR1 is SGDLS and CDR2 is YYNGEE in the germline V gene. The V and J ends lost 4 bases and 2 bases respectively, with 13 bases between them. The CDR3 has 15 amino acids. The CDR3 DNA sequence: TGTGCCAGCAGCTTTCGATCGTCTCCCTACAATGAGCAGTTCTTC. This gives the protein CASSFRSSPYNEQFF. The variable domain in full, completed from reference TRBV9 and TRBJ2-1, reads DSGVTQTPKHLITATGQRVTLRCSPRSGDLSVYWYQQSLDQGLQFLIQYYNGEERAKGNILERFSAQQFPDLHSELNLSSLELGDSALYFCASSFRSSPYNEQFFGPGTRLTVL.